This TCR beta chain comes out of a study of cytomegalovirus exposure and HLA in healthy donors. The CDR3 covers 18 residues. Unmatched junction bases numbered 12, after V lost 4 bases and J lost 0 bases. Germline loops: CDR1 SGHTA, CDR2 FQGNSA. With 60 Vbeta and 13 Jbeta primers, the PCR was carried out. Generated by immunoSEQ multiplex PCR, the TCRdb table keeps only in-frame clones and is missing some. The top ten hold roughly 10% of the sample, which has some 150,000 clones, about four fifths seen once. The sequence came from a man in his fifties in good health and CMV-seropositive. Sequencing was done on a sample of PBMCs. This chain uses TRBV7-2 with TRBJ2-7, with 10 nucleotides matching TRBD2. CDR3 nucleotide sequence: TGTGCCAGCAGCTCCCACGCTAGCGGGGGCCCGATCTCCTACGAGCAGTACTTC. This gives the protein CASSSHASGGPISYEQYF.